This T cell receptor (beta chain) originates from a study of response to subunit inactivated influenza vaccine. The CDR3 contains 13 residues. Trimming took 5 bases from V and 5 from J; bases not matched to a gene: 4. CDR1 is SQVTM, CDR2 ANQGSEA, per germline. TCRdb fed the RT-PCR reads into MiXCR, producing one record per CDR3 protein. The repertoire holds 600,000 to 850,000 distinct CDR3 sequences, with 12% to 15% as singletons. The material was PBMCs from blood, obtained around two weeks before vaccination. The source is a man aged 50 to 59 who received an inactivated influenza vaccine. This chain uses TRBV29-1 with TRBJ2-7, with 12 bases identical to TRBD2. The CDR3 coding sequence is TGCAGCGTTCATCGACTAGCGGGAGACGAGCAGTACTTC. Translated, it gives CSVHRLAGDEQYF.